The 6 T cell receptor beta chains below all came from one sample that was sequenced in a study of shared clonotypes between healthy human individuals. Sequencing was performed with immunoSEQ multiplex PCR; in TCRdb, only in-frame clones are kept and a portion is missing. This table has about 2.2 million clones, about 94% appearing once. CD45RO-negative, CCR7-positively selected cells formed the naive CD8 fraction, excluding terminally differentiated effector memory CD45RA+ cells. The sequenced sample was naive CD8+ T cells from PBMCs. All receptors come from a man younger than 30 in good health. Some clones in this sample may be carry-over from other donors' samples.

The chain is built from TRBV9 and TRBJ1-2; 8 nucleotides match TRBD1. Germline CDR1 is SGDLS and CDR2 is YYNGEE. The CDR3 spans 15 residues. The trim removed 1 base at V and 13 bases at J, leaving 15 bases unmatched. In DNA form, the CDR3 reads TGTGCCAGCAGCGTATCGACCGGGGACAGGTCAATCCCCACCTTC. Protein product: CASSVSTGDRSIPTF.

V gene TRBV27 combines with J gene TRBJ2-7; TRBD1 matches at 10 bases. The germline V gene has CDR1 MNHEY and CDR2 SMNVEV (reference sequence). The CDR3 loop spans 17 amino acids. The ends lost 0 bases at V and 3 bases at J; junction bases unmatched: 8. This CDR3 is CASSLSTGTGVLYEQYF. The CDR3 coding sequence is TGTGCCAGCAGTTTATCAACCGGGACAGGGGTTCTCTACGAGCAGTACTTC.

The chain carries TRBV9 and TRBJ1-1, with D maybe TRBD1 (6 bases). The CDR3 totals 16 residues. From germline, CDR1 is SGDLS and CDR2 YYNGEE. Trimming left V 0 bases short and J 4 bases short, with 16 bases between. The CDR3 nucleotides read TGTGCCAGCAGCGTAGGAGTTGGGGGGCTAGGCACTGAAGCTTTCTTT. This encodes CASSVGVGGLGTEAFF.

The V and J genes are TRBV6-1 and TRBJ1-2, with TRBD1 as a possible D gene (5 bases). V lost 1 base to trimming and J lost 2 bases, with 14 bases between them. The length of the CDR3 is 16 residues. Germline CDR1 reads MNHNS; CDR2 reads SASEGT. The CDR3: CASSEGGWAGNYGYTF. In nucleotides, the CDR3 is TGTGCCAGCAGTGAAGGTGGGTGGGCAGGGAACTATGGCTACACCTTC.

V is TRBV5-6 and J is TRBJ2-1; TRBD2 matches 9 bases. CDR1 and CDR2 (germline): SGHDT, YYEEEE. The trim removed 3 bases at V and 8 bases at J, leaving 6 bases unmatched. The CDR3 has 14 residues. CDR3 region: CASSWGTSIYEQFF. CDR3 coding DNA: TGTGCCAGCAGCTGGGGGACTAGCATCTATGAGCAGTTCTTC.

The chain couples TRBV27 to TRBJ2-7, with 10 bases identical to TRBD2. J lost 5 bases, V lost 5 bases, and 12 bases had no gene match. This CDR3 is 16 amino acids long. Germline V gene data show CDR1 as MNHEY and CDR2 as SMNVEV (reference sequence). The CDR3 sequence: CASSPRLAGVLNEQYF. DNA for the CDR3: TGTGCCAGCAGTCCCCGCCTAGCGGGAGTTTTGAACGAGCAGTACTTC.